The rows below give T cell receptor beta chains drawn from one sample of a study of cytomegalovirus exposure and HLA in healthy donors. The table came from immunoSEQ multiplex PCR; TCRdb's copy has only in-frame clones and leaves some out. The sample contains about 130,000 clones, around 93% of which appear only once. Sequenced input: PBMCs. All receptors derive from a man aged 18 to 30 in good health and CMV-seropositive. Both conserved end residues are part of each CDR3. Fields, in order: V gene, clone size, J gene, D gene, CDR3 protein, CDR3 DNA. The D gene is left open where the match is weak. Expanded clones get a size class; other rows say once, few or many, or leave the size out.

V gene: TRBV15
clone size: -
J gene: TRBJ2-5
D gene: -
CDR3 protein: CATSRAGSWAENLYQETQYF
CDR3 DNA: TGTGCCACCAGCAGAGCCGGTTCTTGGGCCGAAAATTTGTACCAAGAGACCCAGTACTTC

V gene: TRBV29-1
clone size: once
J gene: TRBJ2-7
D gene: TRBD2
CDR3 protein: CSVEQGGVLEQYF
CDR3 DNA: TGCAGCGTTGAACAGGGAGGGGTGCTCGAGCAGTACTTC

V gene: TRBV5-1
clone size: -
J gene: TRBJ1-1
D gene: -
CDR3 protein: CASSLDRSMNTEAFF
CDR3 DNA: TGCGCCAGCAGCTTAGACAGGTCCATGAACACTGAAGCTTTCTTT

V gene: TRBV9
clone size: -
J gene: TRBJ2-3
D gene: -
CDR3 protein: CASSVEGPDTQYF
CDR3 DNA: TGTGCCAGCAGCGTCGAGGGCCCAGATACGCAGTATTTT

V gene: TRBV7-2
clone size: -
J gene: TRBJ1-1
D gene: -
CDR3 protein: CASSFSRDTEAFF
CDR3 DNA: TGTGCCAGCAGCTTCAGCAGGGACACTGAAGCTTTCTTT

V gene: TRBV21-1
clone size: -
J gene: TRBJ2-1
D gene: -
CDR3 protein: CASSKVMGEGRLNEQFF
CDR3 DNA: TGTGCCAGCAGCAAAGTAATGGGGGAGGGCCGCCTGAATGAGCAGTTCTTC

V gene: TRBV6-1
clone size: -
J gene: TRBJ2-1
D gene: -
CDR3 protein: CATRQVSVNEQFF
CDR3 DNA: TGTGCCACCCGACAGGTGTCGGTCAATGAGCAGTTCTTC

V gene: TRBV6-5
clone size: -
J gene: TRBJ2-2
D gene: TRBD1
CDR3 protein: CASRLQGASTGELFF
CDR3 DNA: TGTGCCAGCAGATTACAGGGGGCGAGTACCGGGGAGCTGTTTTTT

V gene: TRBV19
clone size: once
J gene: TRBJ1-2
D gene: TRBD1
CDR3 protein: CASSPTGFTGYTF
CDR3 DNA: TGTGCCAGTAGCCCGACAGGGTTTACTGGCTACACCTTC

V gene: TRBV11-2
clone size: -
J gene: TRBJ2-7
D gene: -
CDR3 protein: CASSLSTGEGYEQYF
CDR3 DNA: TGTGCCAGCAGCCTATCGACAGGGGAGGGTTACGAGCAGTACTTC

V gene: TRBV7-9
clone size: -
J gene: TRBJ1-2
D gene: TRBD1
CDR3 protein: CASSPGQGARGYTF
CDR3 DNA: TGTGCCAGCAGCCCCGGACAGGGGGCAAGGGGCTACACCTTC

V gene: TRBV5-1
clone size: once
J gene: TRBJ2-3
D gene: TRBD2
CDR3 protein: CASSLPKDGRDTQYF
CDR3 DNA: TGCGCCAGCAGCTTACCGAAAGACGGGAGGGATACGCAGTATTTT

V gene: TRBV6-5
clone size: -
J gene: TRBJ2-5
D gene: TRBD2
CDR3 protein: CASSSSGSGETQYF
CDR3 DNA: TGTGCCAGCAGTTCTAGCGGGAGTGGGGAGACCCAGTACTTC

V gene: TRBV7-3
clone size: -
J gene: TRBJ2-3
D gene: -
CDR3 protein: CASSRDTDTQYF
CDR3 DNA: TGTGCCAGCAGCCGAGACACAGATACGCAGTATTTT

V gene: TRBV28
clone size: -
J gene: TRBJ1-2
D gene: TRBD1
CDR3 protein: CASGSGTGEHYGYTF
CDR3 DNA: TGTGCCAGCGGTTCCGGGACAGGGGAACATTATGGCTACACCTTC

V gene: TRBV2
clone size: -
J gene: TRBJ2-3
D gene: -
CDR3 protein: CASSRGGISGDTQYF
CDR3 DNA: TGTGCCAGCTCCCGGGGCGGGATCTCGGGAGATACGCAGTATTTT

V gene: TRBV27
clone size: once
J gene: TRBJ2-2
D gene: -
CDR3 protein: CASSSTGLFGELFF
CDR3 DNA: TGTGCCAGCAGCTCAACCGGTCTGTTCGGGGAGCTGTTTTTT

V gene: TRBV29-1
clone size: -
J gene: TRBJ2-1
D gene: TRBD1
CDR3 protein: CSVAGPGQTYNEQFF
CDR3 DNA: TGCAGCGTTGCGGGACCGGGACAGACCTACAATGAGCAGTTCTTC

V gene: TRBV2
clone size: once
J gene: TRBJ1-1
D gene: TRBD1
CDR3 protein: CASSLQGARSEAFF
CDR3 DNA: TGTGCCAGCAGTTTACAGGGGGCGCGGTCGGAAGCTTTCTTT

V gene: TRBV21-1
clone size: -
J gene: TRBJ1-2
D gene: -
CDR3 protein: CASIVIRYGYTF
CDR3 DNA: TGTGCCAGCATTGTAATTCGGTATGGCTACACCTTC

V gene: TRBV19
clone size: -
J gene: TRBJ2-3
D gene: -
CDR3 protein: CASSEGQGDTQYF
CDR3 DNA: TGTGCCAGTAGCGAGGGGCAGGGGGATACGCAGTATTTT

V gene: TRBV9
clone size: -
J gene: TRBJ2-1
D gene: -
CDR3 protein: CASSPLAVSYNEQFF
CDR3 DNA: TGTGCCAGCAGCCCTTTAGCGGTATCCTACAATGAGCAGTTCTTC